This T cell receptor beta chain was sequenced during a study of prognosis after radiotherapy for stage I lung cancer. Study information: Radiotherapy used SBRT, divided into 3 to 5 fractions and reaching a biologically effective dose of at least 100 Gy.

The sample holds one count of this clonotype. Template was genomic DNA; TCR beta CDR3 amplified in two multiplex PCR rounds. Primers targeting each individual TRBV and TRBJ gene were applied in first-round PCR. MiXCR was run by TCRdb on the multiplex PCR reads, yielding one entry per CDR3 protein. The table records 13,000 to 15,000 distinct CDR3 sequences, around half of them present only once. The CDR3 is made up of 14 amino acids. Germline V gene sequence: CDR1 KGHSY, CDR2 FQNENV. Trimming cost V 3 bases and J 7 bases, with 13 bases left between them. V and J are TRBV16 and TRBJ1-3; D is undetermined. This clonotype was sampled from a donor of 50 years or more with non-small cell lung cancer. Sample: PBMCs, taken before or after stereotactic body radiation therapy (not recorded which). CDR3 region: CASSQDGARNTIYF. In DNA, the CDR3 is TGTGCCAGCAGCCAGGACGGAGCGCGGAACACCATATATTTT.